These T cell receptor beta chains were read from a single sample in a study of blood T cell repertoires in COVID-19. Only in-frame clones appear in the TCRdb table, and some are missing; sequencing was by immunoSEQ multiplex PCR. Among 200,000 to 250,000 clones listed, about 85% were seen once. Sequencing was carried out using PBMCs or T cells enriched from blood (not recorded which). The receptors stem from a man under 40 who had recovered from COVID-19. Each CDR3 is given with its conserved first and last residue. A D gene is named only where the DNA matches it firmly. Clone size, where shown, is once, few, many, or a class for clones that have expanded.

abundance	j_gene	len	v_gene	d_gene	CDR3nt	CDR3aa
-	TRBJ1-1	16	TRBV10-3	TRBD1	TGTGCCATCAGAGCACCCCGGACAGGGGAGAACACTGAAGCTTTCTTT	CAIRAPRTGENTEAFF
-	TRBJ2-1	16	TRBV18	TRBD2	TGTGCCAGCTCACTCCCCGGGACTAGCGGGAGGAGTGAGCAGTTCTTC	CASSLPGTSGRSEQFF
once	TRBJ1-2	14	TRBV5-6	-	TGTGCCAGCAGCTTAGCAGGGCCTAACTATGGCTACACCTTC	CASSLAGPNYGYTF
-	TRBJ2-2	15	TRBV5-1	-	TGCGCCAGCAGCTTTGGTCAGGGAAGCACCGGGGAGCTGTTTTTT	CASSFGQGSTGELFF
-	TRBJ2-1	13	TRBV2	-	TGTGCCAGCAGTGAGAGCTCCTACAATGAGCAGTTCTTC	CASSESSYNEQFF
-	TRBJ1-4	17	TRBV18	TRBD1	TGTGCCAGCTCACCACCGAGGGGGACAGGAGATAATGAAAAACTGTTTTTT	CASSPPRGTGDNEKLFF
-	TRBJ2-7	15	TRBV5-1	-	TGCGCCAGCAGCTTGGAAACAGGGCCCCTCTACGAGCAGTACTTC	CASSLETGPLYEQYF
-	TRBJ1-5	16	TRBV28	-	TGTGCCAGCAGTTTGTTTTCGGCCAGGGATGGCCAGCCCCAGCATTTT	CASSLFSARDGQPQHF
-	TRBJ1-4	15	TRBV28	TRBD1	TGTGCCAGCACCCAGGGGACAGGGGTTAGTGAAAAACTGTTTTTT	CASTQGTGVSEKLFF
-	TRBJ1-3	12	TRBV28	-	TGTGCCAGCCGTATCTCTGGAAACACCATATATTTT	CASRISGNTIYF
-	TRBJ2-7	13	TRBV29-1	TRBD1	TGCAGCGCATGGGACAGGGACACCTACGAGCAGTACTTC	CSAWDRDTYEQYF
-	TRBJ1-1	14	TRBV11-2	-	TGTGCCAGCAGCTTAGACGGGGGGCTAGGGGAAGCTTTCTTT	CASSLDGGLGEAFF
-	TRBJ2-2	20	TRBV27	TRBD1	TGTGCCAGCAGACCACAACCAAGAGGACAGGGGGCGCGCTTTACCGGGGAGCTGTTTTTT	CASRPQPRGQGARFTGELFF
-	TRBJ1-4	16	TRBV28	TRBD1	TGTGCCAGCAGGCCAATGACAGGGGGCGCGTCTGAAAAACTGTTTTTT	CASRPMTGGASEKLFF
-	TRBJ1-2	14	TRBV19	-	TGTGCCAGTAGTACCGAGTACCTCACTTATGGCTACACCTTC	CASSTEYLTYGYTF
-	TRBJ2-7	13	TRBV7-9	-	TGTGCCAGCAGCCCCTCCGGTGGCTACGAGCAGTACTTC	CASSPSGGYEQYF
-	TRBJ1-5	13	TRBV19	TRBD1	TGTGCCAGTGAGGACAGGGTACATCAGCCCCAGCATTTT	CASEDRVHQPQHF
-	TRBJ1-3	14	TRBV10-3	-	TGTGCCATCAGCCTGACAGCTGCTGGAAACACCATATATTTT	CAISLTAAGNTIYF
-	TRBJ1-3	14	TRBV9	-	TGTGCCAGCAGCGTGTCGGTGGGCAAGGACACCATATATTTT	CASSVSVGKDTIYF
once	TRBJ1-3	14	TRBV20-1	TRBD1	TGCAGTGCTAGTTGGGACAGGGGACAAAACACCATATATTTT	CSASWDRGQNTIYF
once	TRBJ2-1	14	TRBV13	-	TGTGCCAGCAGCTCCCTGGACACCAACAATGAGCAGTTCTTC	CASSSLDTNNEQFF
-	TRBJ1-6	11	TRBV30	TRBD1	TGTGCCTGGAGTTTGGCAGGGGGCTTCCACTTT	CAWSLAGGFHF
-	TRBJ1-1	15	TRBV5-1	-	TGCGCCAGCAGCTTGGTGAGCTTTCGGGGAACTGAAGCTTTCTTT	CASSLVSFRGTEAFF
-	TRBJ2-2	16	TRBV14	TRBD2	TGTGCCAGCAGCCAAGGTAGCGGGATAGACACCGGGGAGCTGTTTTTT	CASSQGSGIDTGELFF
-	TRBJ2-1	13	TRBV12-3/TRBV12-4	-	TGTGCCAGCAGTTTAGCGTTGGGGCATGAGCAGTTCTTC	CASSLALGHEQFF
-	TRBJ1-6	16	TRBV19	-	TGTGCCAGTAGATGGTCAGGGGCGAATCCCTTATCCACCCTCCACTTT	CASRWSGANPLSTLHF
-	TRBJ2-6	17	TRBV9	TRBD2	TGTGCCAGCACCCCGGATAGCGGGGGCTCTGGGGCCAACGTCCTGACTTTC	CASTPDSGGSGANVLTF
-	TRBJ1-1	15	TRBV4-2	-	TGTGCCAGCAGCCAAGATAGCACGGTAAACACTGAAGCTTTCTTT	CASSQDSTVNTEAFF
-	TRBJ2-5	13	TRBV9	-	TGTGCCAGCAGCGTAGGAGAGACAGTGACCCAGTACTTC	CASSVGETVTQYF
-	TRBJ1-2	12	TRBV9	-	TGTGCCAGCAGCGGACAGTCCTATGGCTACACCTTC	CASSGQSYGYTF
once	TRBJ1-4	17	TRBV18	-	TGTGCCAGCTCACCAACTCAGGCCCGTGCAACTAATGAAAAACTGTTTTTT	CASSPTQARATNEKLFF
-	TRBJ1-2	11	TRBV7-5	-	TGTGTCAGAAGCTTACATCAAGGCTACACCTTC	CVRSLHQGYTF
once	TRBJ1-4	12	TRBV10-2	-	TGCGCCGTTAACCAGGGAGGCGAAAAACTGTTTTTT	CAVNQGGEKLFF
-	TRBJ1-5	11	TRBV6-5	-	TGTGCCAGCAGAGACTATCAGCCCCAGCATTTT	CASRDYQPQHF
-	TRBJ1-2	13	TRBV3-1/TRBV3-2	TRBD1	TGTGCCAGCACCTTGACAGGGAACTATGGCTACACCTTC	CASTLTGNYGYTF
once	TRBJ2-1	12	TRBV7-8	-	TGTGCCAGCAGCCCTACCCTATCTGAGCAGTTCTTC	CASSPTLSEQFF
-	TRBJ1-1	14	TRBV27	TRBD1	TGTGCCAGCAGTGTGGACAGGGGTCCCACTGAAGCTTTCTTT	CASSVDRGPTEAFF